This paragraph covers one TCR beta chain sequence. Its antigen remains unknown. The data originate from a study of T cell responses to AZD1222 COVID-19 vaccine. Overall study: Pooled together were second doses at about 4 or about 12 weeks. General study points: The repertoires were collected only after the peak T cell response. White British people made up most donors, females outnumbered males, and clonal diversity was possibly underestimated. Spike-specific TCR breadth and depth both grew after two AZD1222 doses.

Repertoires were generated with immunoSEQ multiplex PCR, while TCRdb's copy carries only in-frame clones and drops some. The profile covers over 110,000 clones, with about 91% appearing a single time and 2.8% taken by the ten largest. The CDR3 loop spans 12 amino acids. V shed 4 bases, J shed 11 bases, and the junction held 7 bases outside the gene matches. Looked up from germline, CDR1 is KGHSH and CDR2 is LQKENI. Sequenced here: peripheral blood, sampled on day 0 of AZD1222 vaccination. The receptor comes from an adult in good health. The chain joins TRBV18 to TRBJ1-2, with 7 bases fitting TRBD1. The CDR3, as DNA: TGTGCCAGCTCACTCAAAACAGGGGTTTACACCTTC. Translated, it gives CASSLKTGVYTF.